Below are 11 T cell receptor beta chains sequenced from a single sample in a study of blood T cell repertoires in COVID-19. Clones were read by immunoSEQ multiplex PCR, and TCRdb kept only the in-frame ones, dropping some. The data contain 300,000 or so clones, 90% of them seen just once; the ten biggest clones take up 0.95% to 1.2%. The sequencing input was PBMCs or T cells enriched from blood (not recorded which). These receptors originate from a woman in her 30s who had recovered from COVID-19.

This clone showed up just once. The rearrangement links TRBV25-1 to TRBJ1-6; D is possibly TRBD1 (5 bases). V dropped 8 bases and J dropped 2 bases, with 10 bases sitting between them. This CDR3 has 14 amino acids. The germline gives CDR1 MGHDK, CDR2 SYGVNS. CDR3 sequence: CASLGGTYNSPLHF. The DNA for the CDR3 is TGTGCCAGCCTGGGGGGGACCTATAATTCACCCCTCCACTTT.

The chain employs TRBV29-1 and TRBJ2-1; D gene uncertain. Per the germline V gene, CDR1 is SQVTM and CDR2 is ANQGSEA. The V end lost 7 bases, the J end lost 1 base, and 20 bases lay between the germline ends. CDR3 length: 16 amino acids. CDR3 in DNA: TGCAGCGCCCGATATCCGGTGGGCCCATCCTACAATGAGCAGTTCTTC. Protein: CSARYPVGPSYNEQFF.

The chain uses TRBV6-5 and TRBJ2-1, with D possibly matching TRBD2 (5 bases). Trimming shortened V by 6 bases and J by 5 bases, and 14 bases separated the two germline ends. Germline loops: CDR1 MNHEY, CDR2 SVGAGI. CDR3 length: 14 residues. The CDR3 region has the DNA TGTGCCAGCAGCGCCCAGACTAAGAACAATGAGCAGTTCTTC. Translating it yields CASSAQTKNNEQFF.

This clone has a single count. This rearrangement joins TRBV5-1 to TRBJ1-1, with 7 bases identical to TRBD1. The trim removed 4 bases at V and 0 bases at J, leaving 3 bases unmatched. This CDR3 has 14 residues. Germline lookup yields CDR1 SGHRS and CDR2 YFSETQ. The CDR3 region has the DNA TGCGCCAGCAGCCTGGGACAGATGAACACTGAAGCTTTCTTT. Residues: CASSLGQMNTEAFF.

The chain couples TRBV6-6 to TRBJ1-3; the match to TRBD1 covers 8 bases. The CDR3 is made up of 15 amino acids. Looked up from germline, CDR1 is MNHNY and CDR2 is SVGAGI (reference sequence). The V segment lost 4 bases and the J segment 1 base; nucleotides outside the gene matches: 3. The CDR3 here is CASSSQGGSGNTIYF. DNA of the CDR3: TGTGCCAGCAGTTCACAGGGGGGATCTGGAAACACCATATATTTT.

About this clone itself: Relative to the germline gene, one junction end is altered; a read error may explain this. This chain connects TRBV4-3 to TRBJ1-2; TRBD1 might be the D (6 bases). This CDR3 region has 15 residues. The germline CDR1 and CDR2 sequences are LGHNA and YSLEER. Written as DNA, the CDR3 is TGCGTCAGCAGCCCACGACCGGGACAAAACTATGGCTACACCTTC. Its translation: CVSSPRPGQNYGYTF.

The chain has TRBV28 and TRBJ1-5, with 10 bases identical to TRBD1. CDR1 MDHEN and CDR2 SYDVKM come from the germline V gene. This CDR3 is 17 amino acids long. V lost 6 bases and J lost 2; bases outside the gene matches: 10. The CDR3: CASSPATGGTGNQPQHF. CDR3 DNA: TGTGCCAGCAGCCCGGCGACAGGGGGCACGGGCAATCAGCCCCAGCATTTT.

The V call is TRBV5-1, the J call TRBJ2-5, with 9 positions matching TRBD2. CDR3 length: 15 amino acids. CDR1 is SGHRS, CDR2 YFSETQ, per germline. The V segment lost 4 bases and the J segment 5 bases; nucleotides outside the gene matches: 9. CDR3 DNA sequence: TGCGCCAGCAGCGTCTATAGCGGGAGAATGGAGACCCAGTACTTC. It encodes CASSVYSGRMETQYF.

The genes are TRBV3-1 (or the pseudogene TRBV3-2) and TRBJ2-1, with D tentatively TRBD1 (5 bases). The CDR3 length is 13 residues. The V gene lost 7 bases and the J gene lost 5 bases, with 12 bases spanning the gap. Germline V gene lookup returns CDR1 LGHDT and CDR2 YNNKEL (reference sequence). The CDR3 sequence is CASNLKQDNEQFF. In nucleotides, the CDR3 is TGTGCCAGCAACCTCAAACAGGACAATGAGCAGTTCTTC.

The chain couples TRBV18 to TRBJ1-3, with D unresolved. Trimming took 6 bases from V and 4 from J, leaving 10 bases between them. The CDR3 totals 13 residues. Germline values: CDR1 KGHSH, CDR2 LQKENI. Here the CDR3 DNA reads TGTGCCAGCTCCCCAGAGCCCGGAAACACCATATATTTT. This gives the protein CASSPEPGNTIYF.

This clone was observed a single time. The chain recombines TRBV28 with TRBJ1-5; 8 bases line up with TRBD1. The CDR3 extends over 15 amino acids. V lost 3 bases, J lost 3 bases, and 4 bases stayed unmatched. The germline V gene encodes CDR1 MDHEN and CDR2 SYDVKM. The CDR3 loop reads CASSLGTGYNQPQHF. CDR3 sequence (DNA): TGTGCCAGCAGTTTGGGGACAGGCTACAATCAGCCCCAGCATTTT.